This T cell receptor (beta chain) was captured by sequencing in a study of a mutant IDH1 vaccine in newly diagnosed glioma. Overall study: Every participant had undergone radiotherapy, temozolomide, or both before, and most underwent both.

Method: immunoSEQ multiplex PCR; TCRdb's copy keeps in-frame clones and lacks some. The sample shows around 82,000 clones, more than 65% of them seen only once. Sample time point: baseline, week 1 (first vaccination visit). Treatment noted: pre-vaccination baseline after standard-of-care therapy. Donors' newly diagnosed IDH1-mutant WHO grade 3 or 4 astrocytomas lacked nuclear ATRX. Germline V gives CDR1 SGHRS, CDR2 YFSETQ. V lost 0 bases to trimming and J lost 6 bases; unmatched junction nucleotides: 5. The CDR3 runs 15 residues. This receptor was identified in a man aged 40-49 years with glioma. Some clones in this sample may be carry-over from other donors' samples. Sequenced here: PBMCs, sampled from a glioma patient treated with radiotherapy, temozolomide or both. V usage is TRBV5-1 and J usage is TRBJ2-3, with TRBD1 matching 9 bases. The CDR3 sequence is CASSLDRGRFDTQYF. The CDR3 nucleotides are TGCGCCAGCAGCTTGGACAGGGGGCGCTTCGATACGCAGTATTTT.